The clone carrying this TCR beta chain was seen only once. CD8+ and CD4+ T cells were negatively isolated; TEMRA cells were FACS-enriched. This specimen belongs to a study of CD8 T cells in Susac syndrome. Looking at the study overall: Among sequenced Susac syndrome patients, six had active disease and roughly eight were in remission.

The germline V and J ends were trimmed by 7 bases and 4 bases, with 14 bases remaining between them. Germline V lookup: CDR1 LGHDT, CDR2 YNNKEL (reference sequence). CDR3 size: 13 residues. Random-hexamer reverse transcription was applied to about 0.45 to 1 ug RNA. Via MiXCR, TCRdb re-called the immunoSEQ multiplex PCR reads, giving one row per CDR3 protein. Here the sample spans under 200,000 distinct CDR3 sequences, 91% being singletons. Sequenced: CD4+ T cells from PBMCs. This clonotype was obtained from a human donor with Susac syndrome. This chain links TRBV3-1 with TRBJ2-7, with D unresolved. The DNA for the CDR3 is TGTGCCAGCAAAGGGCCGACGGTATACGAGCAGTACTTC. It encodes CASKGPTVYEQYF.